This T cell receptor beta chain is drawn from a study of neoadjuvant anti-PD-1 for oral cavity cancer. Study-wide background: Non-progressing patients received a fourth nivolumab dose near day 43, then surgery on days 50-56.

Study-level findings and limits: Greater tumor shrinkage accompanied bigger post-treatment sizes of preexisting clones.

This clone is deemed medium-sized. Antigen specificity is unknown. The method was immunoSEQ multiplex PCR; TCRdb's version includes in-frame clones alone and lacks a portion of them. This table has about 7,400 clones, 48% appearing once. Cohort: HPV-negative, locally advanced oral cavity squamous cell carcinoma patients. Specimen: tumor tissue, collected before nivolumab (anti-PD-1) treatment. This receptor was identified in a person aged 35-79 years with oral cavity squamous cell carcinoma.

The CDR3 reads CASSFRDYSYEQYF. The CDR3 DNA reads as TGTGCCAGCAGCTTCCGGGACTATTCCTACGAGCAGTACTTC. V usage is TRBV7-9 and J usage is TRBJ2-7, with 7 nucleotides matching TRBD2. Germline V gene lookup returns CDR1 SEHNR and CDR2 FQNEAQ (reference sequence). V gave up 3 bases and J gave up 1 base; unmatched junction bases: 3. The CDR3 length is 14 residues. The variable domain in full, completed from reference TRBV7-9 and TRBJ2-7, reads DTGVSQNPRHKITKRGQNVTFRCDPISEHNRLYWYRQTLGQGPEFLTYFQNEAQLEKSRLLSDRFSAERPKGSFSTLEIQRTEQGDSAMYLCASSFRDYSYEQYFGPGTRLTVT.